This TCR beta chain was documented in a study of blood T cell repertoires in COVID-19. Method: immunoSEQ multiplex PCR; TCRdb's copy keeps in-frame clones and lacks some. The sample has 140,000 to 150,000 clones; around 91% are singletons. Per germline, CDR1 SGHAT and CDR2 FQNNGV. V lost 4 bases to trimming and J lost 5 bases; unmatched junction nucleotides: 5. There are 14 residues in the CDR3. The chain carries TRBV11-2 and TRBJ2-7; 10 positions match TRBD1. This TCR was sampled from a woman aged 55-69 years with active COVID-19. The sequenced material came from peripheral blood. The CDR3 loop reads CASSSAGTGDEQYF. DNA for the CDR3: TGTGCCAGCAGCTCCGCCGGGACAGGGGACGAGCAGTACTTC.